A selection of T cell receptor beta chains follows, all from one sample in a study of CD8+ T cells in alopecia areata. The repertoire was sequenced with immunoSEQ multiplex PCR; TCRdb's copy has only in-frame clones and lacks some. The sample has roughly 150,000 clones, 55% seen once; the top ten hold approximately 4.3%. The sample consisted of CD4+ T cells sorted from blood. The receptors shown here come from a human donor in good health. The CDR3 runs from the conserved cysteine through the conserved F or W. A D gene is named only where the DNA matches it firmly. Clone size appears in some rows only: once, few, many, or a class for an expanded clone.

d_call	clone_size	j_call	v_call	cdr3_nt	cdr3_aa
TRBD1	-	TRBJ2-1	TRBV4-1	TGCGCCAGCAGCCCAACGGGACAGGGACAATATGAGCAGTTCTTC	CASSPTGQGQYEQFF
-	-	TRBJ2-7	TRBV13	TGTGCCAGCAGCCTCAGCGCGTACGAGCAGTACTTC	CASSLSAYEQYF
-	many	TRBJ2-1	TRBV19	TGTGCCAGTAGTATAAAACAGGGCAATGAGCAGTTCTTC	CASSIKQGNEQFF
-	few	TRBJ2-5	TRBV29-1	TGCAGCGTTGAGTCCGGGGCGCGGGAGACCCAGTACTTC	CSVESGARETQYF
-	few	TRBJ2-3	TRBV10-3	TGTGCCATCAGTGAGAGGGGAGCGCGGGATACGCAGTATTTT	CAISERGARDTQYF
-	few	TRBJ2-1	TRBV30	TGTGCCTGGAGTCCTCAGCGGTCTCCCTTCTACAATGAGCAGTTCTTC	CAWSPQRSPFYNEQFF
-	few	TRBJ1-1	TRBV5-6	TGTGCCAGCAGTTCCTCACATGAGATGAACACTGAAGCTTTCTTT	CASSSSHEMNTEAFF
TRBD2	-	TRBJ2-5	TRBV29-1	TGCAGCGCTGGGCCCGGCGGGGGAACCCAGTACTTC	CSAGPGGGTQYF
-	-	TRBJ2-3	TRBV29-1	TGCAGCGTTTCCCCAGCGGGAGATACGCAGTATTTT	CSVSPAGDTQYF
-	few	TRBJ2-3	TRBV7-7	TGTGCTAGCAGCTTATTACCCGCCGGGCCGAGGCCAGATACGCAGTATTTT	CASSLLPAGPRPDTQYF
TRBD2	-	TRBJ2-1	TRBV25-1	TGTGCCAGCAGTGACCTAGCGGGAGAAGGCTATGAGCAGTTCTTC	CASSDLAGEGYEQFF
-	few	TRBJ1-2	TRBV29-1	TGCAGCGTTTCTTATTTGGGGGGCGGCTATGGCTACACCTTC	CSVSYLGGGYGYTF
TRBD2	once	TRBJ2-1	TRBV7-2	TGTGCCAGCAGCTCCACTAGCGGGAGGTGGTTGAATGAGCAGTTCTTC	CASSSTSGRWLNEQFF
-	few	TRBJ2-5	TRBV5-6	TGTGCCAGCAGCGCGGACAGCCAAGAGACCCAGTACTTC	CASSADSQETQYF
TRBD2	-	TRBJ2-4	TRBV27	TGTGCCAGCAGTTTATCGCCTAGCGGGGTCAAAAACATTCAGTACTTC	CASSLSPSGVKNIQYF
-	-	TRBJ2-7	TRBV30	TGTGCCTGGAGGGCTAGCCCCTACGAGCAGTACTTC	CAWRASPYEQYF
TRBD1	-	TRBJ1-1	TRBV9	TGTGCCAGCAGTACGGACCAGGGGGCGGCTGAAGCTTTCTTT	CASSTDQGAAEAFF
TRBD2	few	TRBJ2-3	TRBV15	TGTGCCACCAGCCCGGGGGGAGATACGCAGTATTTT	CATSPGGDTQYF
TRBD2	once	TRBJ2-5	TRBV5-1	TGCGCCAGCACGCGGGAGAGAGAGACCCAGTACTTC	CASTRERETQYF
-	few	TRBJ2-5	TRBV20-1	TGCAGTGCCCTCATCGGAGAGACCCAGTACTTC	CSALIGETQYF
TRBD1	-	TRBJ2-4	TRBV6-8	TGTGCCAGCAGTTACTACACGAACATCACCGGGACAGGGCCGAGTACGGCCAAAAACATTCAGTACTTC	CASSYYTNITGTGPSTAKNIQYF
TRBD2	-	TRBJ2-2	TRBV2	TGTGCCAGCAGGGCGGGGACTAGATTTTCCGGGGAGCTGTTTTTT	CASRAGTRFSGELFF
-	-	TRBJ2-1	TRBV29-1	TGCAGCGTCTCTAAGGGCGGGATGGGGAACAATGAGCAGTTCTTC	CSVSKGGMGNNEQFF
-	few	TRBJ2-7	TRBV6-5	TGTGCCAGCAGTTACTCTGGCGTATCCTACGAGCAGTACTTC	CASSYSGVSYEQYF
TRBD1	-	TRBJ1-2	TRBV30	TGTGCCTGGAGAGTAGGACAGGGAGATGGCTACACCTTC	CAWRVGQGDGYTF
-	-	TRBJ2-7	TRBV6-1	TGTGCCAGCAGTGCCCGACAGGGAGGAGGACTTTACGAGCAGTACTTC	CASSARQGGGLYEQYF
-	few	TRBJ2-7	TRBV10-3	TGTGCCATCAGTGCTAGCAACGAGCAGTACTTC	CAISASNEQYF